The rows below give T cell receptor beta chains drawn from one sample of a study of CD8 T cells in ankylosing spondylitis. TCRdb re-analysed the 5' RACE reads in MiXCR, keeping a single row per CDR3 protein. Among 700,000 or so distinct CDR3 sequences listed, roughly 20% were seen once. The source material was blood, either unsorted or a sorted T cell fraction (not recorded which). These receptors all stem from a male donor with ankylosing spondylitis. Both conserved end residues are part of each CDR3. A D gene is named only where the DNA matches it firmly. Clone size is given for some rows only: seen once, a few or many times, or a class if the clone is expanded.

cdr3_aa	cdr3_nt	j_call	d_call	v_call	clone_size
CASSPTGQPNQPQHF	TGTGCCAGCTCACCTACCGGCCAGCCGAATCAGCCCCAGCATTTT	TRBJ1-5	-	TRBV18	few
CASSLVGAPDYGYTF	TGTGCCAGCAGCTTAGTGGGGGCGCCGGACTATGGCTACACCTTC	TRBJ1-2	-	TRBV7-9	-
CASSLEGRNEQFF	TGCGCCAGCAGCTTGGAGGGGCGGAATGAGCAGTTCTTC	TRBJ2-1	-	TRBV5-1	many
CASSLSDRAYEQYF	TGCGCCAGCAGCCTGTCGGACAGGGCCTACGAGCAGTACTTC	TRBJ2-7	TRBD1	TRBV4-1	-
CAGTTGLSEKLFF	TGTGCCGGCACCACAGGGCTAAGTGAAAAACTGTTTTTT	TRBJ1-4	-	TRBV7-9	few
CASSQDRQGQETQYF	TGCGCCAGCAGCCAAGATCGACAGGGGCAAGAGACCCAGTACTTC	TRBJ2-5	TRBD1	TRBV4-3	few
CASRTGETYEQYF	TGTGCCAGCAGGACAGGAGAGACCTACGAGCAGTACTTC	TRBJ2-7	-	TRBV6-1	-
CASTTGWNTEAFF	TGTGCCAGCACGACAGGATGGAACACTGAAGCTTTCTTT	TRBJ1-1	-	TRBV12-3/TRBV12-4	few
CASSFGLPRAPLHF	TGTGCCAGCAGCTTCGGACTGCCACGGGCACCCCTCCACTTT	TRBJ1-6	-	TRBV9	few
CASSPTGLAEYEQYF	TGTGCCAGCAGCCCTACGGGACTAGCGGAATACGAGCAGTACTTC	TRBJ2-7	TRBD2	TRBV9	-
CSAQQGLNQPQHF	TGCAGTGCCCAACAGGGCCTCAATCAGCCCCAGCATTTT	TRBJ1-5	-	TRBV20-1	few
CASSPAGQESYEQYF	TGCGCCAGCAGCCCAGCGGGACAGGAGTCCTACGAGCAGTACTTC	TRBJ2-7	-	TRBV5-1	-
CASSHQTGPYEQYF	TGTGCCAGCAGCCACCAGACAGGGCCCTACGAGCAGTACTTC	TRBJ2-7	TRBD1	TRBV7-9	-
CASSQLGEEGDTQYF	TGCGCCAGCAGCCAGCTCGGAGAGGAGGGAGATACGCAGTATTTT	TRBJ2-3	-	TRBV4-3	few
CASSPGLEVEQYF	TGTGCCAGCAGTCCGGGACTAGAAGTCGAGCAGTACTTC	TRBJ2-7	TRBD2	TRBV2	-
CSYRRVGNEQFF	TGCAGCTACCGCAGGGTGGGCAATGAGCAGTTCTTC	TRBJ2-1	-	TRBV29-1	few
CASSQVFGGEQYF	TGTGCCAGCAGCCAAGTCTTCGGGGGCGAGCAGTACTTC	TRBJ2-7	-	TRBV3-1	few
CSAKGVLSTDTQYF	TGCAGTGCCAAAGGCGTTTTAAGCACAGATACGCAGTATTTT	TRBJ2-3	-	TRBV20-1	few
CSALDSSFMNTEAFF	TGCAGTGCGCTAGATTCCTCGTTCATGAACACTGAAGCTTTCTTT	TRBJ1-1	-	TRBV20-1	-
CATSRDPVQETQYF	TGTGCCACCAGCAGAGATCCTGTCCAAGAGACCCAGTACTTC	TRBJ2-5	-	TRBV15	-
CASSQDRVGSSPLHF	TGTGCCAGCAGCCAAGACCGGGTCGGGAGTTCACCCCTCCACTTT	TRBJ1-6	-	TRBV4-2	few
CASSQDLIAGVGYNEQFF	TGTGCCAGCAGCCAAGATCTGATCGCGGGGGTCGGATACAATGAGCAGTTCTTC	TRBJ2-1	TRBD2	TRBV4-2	few
CSVLPRAGADNEQFF	TGCAGCGTCCTCCCCCGGGCGGGGGCGGACAATGAGCAGTTCTTC	TRBJ2-1	-	TRBV29-1	-
CASSRGGGQAKNIQYF	TGTGCCAGCAGCCGAGGAGGGGGCCAGGCCAAAAACATTCAGTACTTC	TRBJ2-4	-	TRBV5-5	few
CASSPRAGGQETQYF	TGTGCCAGCAGCCCCCGTGCGGGGGGACAAGAGACCCAGTACTTC	TRBJ2-5	TRBD2	TRBV3-1	few
CSARDLRSSTEAFF	TGCAGTGCTAGAGATCTGAGAAGCAGCACTGAAGCTTTCTTT	TRBJ1-1	-	TRBV20-1	-
CASSPPGRVNTEAFF	TGTGCCAGCAGCCCGCCGGGACGGGTGAACACTGAAGCTTTCTTT	TRBJ1-1	-	TRBV12-3/TRBV12-4	-
CASSYTTGFDEQYF	TGCGCCAGCAGCTACACGACAGGGTTCGACGAGCAGTACTTC	TRBJ2-7	TRBD1	TRBV5-1	few
CASSLRAGGDYGYTF	TGCGCCAGCAGCTTGAGGGCAGGGGGCGACTATGGCTACACCTTC	TRBJ1-2	TRBD1	TRBV5-1	-
CASSLGSAGTKNIQYF	TGCGCCAGCAGCTTGGGGTCGGCGGGGACCAAAAACATTCAGTACTTC	TRBJ2-4	-	TRBV5-1	-
CASSQDPPRQAGNTIYF	TGCGCCAGCAGCCAAGATCCCCCGAGGCAGGCTGGAAACACCATATATTTT	TRBJ1-3	-	TRBV4-1	-